This T cell receptor (beta chain) was obtained from a study of control samples from healthy donors and cancer patients. CDR3 size: 14 residues. V was clipped by 0 bases and J by 7 bases, with 11 bases between them. Germline loops: CDR1 SGHNT, CDR2 YYREEE (reference sequence). Only in-frame clones appear in the TCRdb table, and some are missing; sequencing was by immunoSEQ multiplex PCR. Of about 97,000 clones detected, about 89% appear once; the ten largest clones hold less than 8.5%. The chain carries TRBV5-4 and TRBJ2-4; D ambiguous. This TCR was sampled from a man in his thirties or forties in good health. What was sequenced was blood. Written as DNA, the CDR3 is TGTGCCAGCAGCTTGGATGGCCGTGGGAACATTCAGTACTTC. Its protein is CASSLDGRGNIQYF.